The clone carrying this T cell receptor beta chain appeared a few times. Its antigen is undetermined. Trimming shortened V by 0 bases and J by 5 bases, and 8 bases separated the two germline ends. Germline V gene sequence: CDR1 LGHNA, CDR2 YSLEER. The CDR3 spans 13 residues. Using a J-beta primer mix together with a sample-barcoded 5' primer, a second PCR was run for 7 to 11 cycles. Each CDR3 protein is one row after TCRdb ran MiXCR on the 5' RACE reads. This table holds 1.5 million to 2 million distinct CDR3 sequences, around half found once. This entry belongs to a study of blood T cells in healthy people across ages. Study-level findings and limits: Compared with aged donors, long-lived donors showed fewer expanded clones, suggesting selection.

Samples had at least 7 million PBMCs isolated from them. The source material was blood. This clonotype was sampled from a middle-aged woman in good health. The chain has TRBV4-3 and TRBJ2-7; D unresolved. The CDR3 is CASSQDGVNEQYF. The CDR3 DNA sequence: TGCGCCAGCAGCCAAGATGGGGTCAACGAGCAGTACTTC.